This record covers a single TCR beta chain. The data originate from a study of cytomegalovirus exposure and HLA in healthy donors. CDR3 size: 11 residues. With 8 bases removed from V and 3 bases from J, the gap between germline ends came to 7 bases. CDR1 is MDHEN and CDR2 is SYDVKM in the germline V gene. Only in-frame clones appear in the TCRdb table, and some are missing; sequencing was by immunoSEQ multiplex PCR. The sample lists about 220,000 clones, about 91% occurring once. The receptor's source is a woman aged 18 to 35 in good health and CMV-seronegative. Material: PBMCs. The genes are TRBV28 and TRBJ1-1, with D uncertain. CDR3 coding DNA: TGTGCCAGCCGGGGTTACACTGAAGCTTTCTTT. Its protein is CASRGYTEAFF. Combining the CDR3 with reference TRBV28 and TRBJ1-1 gives the whole variable domain DVKVTQSSRYLVKRTGEKVFLECVQDMDHENMFWYRQDPGLGLRLIYFSYDVKMKEKGDIPEGYSVSREKKERFSLILESASTNQTSMYLCASRGYTEAFFGQGTRLTVV.